The 20 T cell receptor beta chains given below trace back to one sample, sequenced in a study of T cell responses to AZD1222 COVID-19 vaccine. Method: immunoSEQ multiplex PCR; TCRdb's copy keeps in-frame clones and lacks some. The table shows roughly 200,000 clones, with 85% to 95% occurring only once. This specimen consisted of peripheral blood, obtained on day 0 of MenACWY control vaccination. The receptors were gathered from an adult in good health.

The chain employs TRBV18 and TRBJ2-5; 8 nucleotides agree with TRBD2. Germline CDR1 reads KGHSH; CDR2 reads LQKENI. This CDR3 comprises 16 residues. With 2 bases clipped from V and 4 bases from J, the junction kept 9 bases outside the gene matches. The CDR3 DNA reads as TGTGCCAGCTCACCATTCGGACTAGCTCTAGTAGAGACCCAGTACTTC. Translated: CASSPFGLALVETQYF. The variable domain in full, with the rest retrieved from reference TRBV18 and TRBJ2-5, is NAGVMQNPRHLVRRRGQEARLRCSPMKGHSHVYWYRQLPEEGLKFMVYLQKENIIDESGMPKERFSAEFPKEGPSILRIQQVVRGDSAAYFCASSPFGLALVETQYFGPGTRLLVL.

DNA for the CDR3: TGTGCCAGCAGCTTGAATATCAAAAACATTCAGTACTTC. Protein product: CASSLNIKNIQYF. The chain employs TRBV5-4 and TRBJ2-4, with no clear D. V gave up 1 base and J gave up 3 bases, with 5 bases separating them. The CDR3 is 13 residues long. Germline V gene sequence: CDR1 SGHNT, CDR2 YYREEE (reference sequence). The full variable domain, completed using reference TRBV5-4 and TRBJ2-4, is ETGVTQSPTHLIKTRGQQVTLRCSSQSGHNTVSWYQQALGQGPQFIFQYYREEENGRGNFPPRFSGLQFPNYSSELNVNALELDDSALYLCASSLNIKNIQYFGAGTRLSVL.

The V gene is TRBV7-2, the J gene TRBJ2-1, with D perhaps matching TRBD2 (5 bases). Trimming pared 1 base from V and 4 bases from J, leaving 8 bases between. This CDR3 spans 14 amino acids. Germline V CDR1 and CDR2: SGHTA, FQGNSA. CDR3 region: CASSLGRTYNEQFF. The CDR3 nucleotides read TGTGCCAGCAGCTTAGGGCGGACTTACAATGAGCAGTTCTTC.

The gene calls are TRBV6-4 and TRBJ2-1, with D unclear. CDR3 size: 15 residues. Germline CDR1 and CDR2: MRHNA and SNTAGT. Trimming removed 4 bases from V and 0 bases from J, with 10 bases in between. As DNA, the CDR3 is TGTGCCAGCAGTGCACTGGCCAACTCCTACAATGAGCAGTTCTTC. Residues: CASSALANSYNEQFF.

The chain has TRBV7-2 and TRBJ1-1, with D possibly TRBD1 on 5 matching bases. Trimming left V 5 bases short and J 7 bases short, with 20 bases between. Germline CDR1 reads SGHTA; CDR2 reads FQGNSA. CDR3 length: 15 residues. The CDR3 loop is CASSVMLGEGLEAFF. In nucleotides, the CDR3 is TGTGCCAGCAGCGTAATGTTAGGGGAGGGACTTGAAGCTTTCTTT.

The chain combines TRBV19 with TRBJ2-7; D possibly matches TRBD1 or TRBD2 (5 bases each). V was trimmed by 10 bases and J by 2 bases, leaving 15 bases between them. The V gene's germline CDR1 is LNHDA and CDR2 SQIVND (reference sequence). CDR3 size: 13 residues. CDR3 sequence (DNA): TGTGCCACCAGTAGGGGACGGACCTACGAGCAGTACTTC. Protein product: CATSRGRTYEQYF.

The CDR3, as DNA: TGTGCCAGCAGTTCACCGGGACAGGGTACCTACGAGCAGTACTTC. This codes for CASSSPGQGTYEQYF. The V and J genes are TRBV27 and TRBJ2-7, with TRBD1 identical over 9 bases. J lost 2 bases, V lost 4 bases, and 6 bases had no gene match. Germline loops: CDR1 MNHEY, CDR2 SMNVEV (reference sequence). The CDR3 contains 15 residues.

The chain employs TRBV4-1 and TRBJ2-7, with 7 bases matching TRBD1. Germline V gene sequence: CDR1 MGHRA, CDR2 YSYEKL. CDR3 length equals 14 residues. The trim removed 8 bases at V and 7 bases at J, leaving 14 bases unmatched. The CDR3: CASARLMIQGEQYF. The CDR3 nucleotides read TGCGCCAGCGCACGACTAATGATACAGGGGGAGCAGTACTTC.

V and J are TRBV5-8 and TRBJ1-6; no firm D call. This CDR3 region has 16 residues. CDR1 is SGHTS, CDR2 YDEGEE, per germline. With 0 bases removed from V and 7 bases from J, the gap between germline ends came to 14 bases. As DNA, the CDR3 is TGTGCCAGCAGCTTGGCCTTGGGTCCGAACAATTCACCCCTCCACTTT. Protein: CASSLALGPNNSPLHF.

The V call is TRBV2, the J call TRBJ2-3; D possibly corresponds to TRBD2 (6 bases). There are 14 residues in the CDR3. The germline V gene encodes CDR1 SNHLY and CDR2 FYNNEI. V lost 4 bases and J 3 bases, leaving 11 bases between the germline ends. The CDR3 loop reads CASSVNRGTDTQYF. CDR3 in DNA: TGTGCCAGCAGTGTAAATCGGGGGACAGATACGCAGTATTTT. Combining the CDR3 with reference TRBV2 and TRBJ2-3 gives the whole variable domain EPEVTQTPSHQVTQMGQEVILRCVPISNHLYFYWYRQILGQKVEFLVSFYNNEISEKSEIFDDQFSVERPDGSNFTLKIRSTKLEDSAMYFCASSVNRGTDTQYFGPGTRLTVL.

This chain uses TRBV4-1 with TRBJ1-1; unclear D gene. CDR1 is MGHRA, CDR2 YSYEKL, per germline. The V end lost 4 bases, the J end lost 7 bases, and 13 bases lay between the germline ends. The CDR3 is 13 amino acids. The CDR3 region has the DNA TGCGCCAGCAGCCCAATCAAGAGGGATGAAGCTTTCTTT. This codes for CASSPIKRDEAFF.

Only one count was recorded for this clone. Other DNA variants within this sample encode the same CDR3. The chain couples TRBV12-3 or TRBV12-4 to TRBJ1-2; D gene unclear. The CDR3 contains 12 residues. The germline V and J ends were trimmed by 2 bases and 4 bases, with 5 bases remaining between them. CDR3 nucleotides: TGTGCCAGCAGTTTAAGTAGCTATGGCTACACCTTC. As protein: CASSLSSYGYTF.

The chain uses TRBV7-9 and TRBJ2-1; 8 bases map to TRBD2. Trimming at V came to 6 bases and at J to 7 bases, leaving 11 bases not matched to a gene. CDR3 length: 15 amino acids. Per the germline V gene, CDR1 is SEHNR and CDR2 is FQNEAQ (reference sequence). CDR3 DNA: TGTGCCAGCAGTAAAGGGCGGGGGGCAGGTAATGAGCAGTTCTTC. As protein: CASSKGRGAGNEQFF. Full variable domain (outside the CDR3, taken from reference TRBV7-9 and TRBJ2-1): DTGVSQNPRHKITKRGQNVTFRCDPISEHNRLYWYRQTLGQGPEFLTYFQNEAQLEKSRLLSDRFSAERPKGSFSTLEIQRTEQGDSAMYLCASSKGRGAGNEQFFGPGTRLTVL.

This clone showed up just a few times. The chain uses TRBV4-3 and TRBJ2-6; maybe TRBD1 (5 bases). Deletions cut 7 bases from V and 2 bases from J, with 12 bases between. Germline CDR1 is LGHNA and CDR2 is YSLEER. There are 15 residues in the CDR3. The CDR3 sequence is CASTLKGAGANVLTF. The CDR3 DNA reads TGCGCCAGCACTTTAAAAGGGGCTGGGGCCAACGTCCTGACTTTC.

With respect to this clone: The junction does not match germline at one end; this may be a read error. V usage is TRBV7-7 and J usage is TRBJ2-2, with 10 nucleotides matching TRBD1. The V gene's germline CDR1 is SSHAT and CDR2 FNYEAQ (reference sequence). The CDR3 consists of 17 residues. CDR3 sequence reads: CASSSGDRGVGTGELFF. The DNA for the CDR3 is TGTGCTAGCAGTTCCGGGGACAGGGGTGTAGGGACCGGGGAGCTGTTTTTT.

The CDR3 here is CASSQVVQETQYF. The CDR3 nucleotides read TGCGCCAGCAGCCAAGTCGTTCAAGAGACCCAGTACTTC. The chain joins TRBV4-1 to TRBJ2-5; no clear D gene. This CDR3 contains 13 residues. The V end lost 1 base, the J end lost 2 bases, and 5 bases lay between the germline ends. Germline values: CDR1 MGHRA, CDR2 YSYEKL.

The rearrangement links TRBV6-5 to TRBJ1-4, with a weak D call TRBD1 (5 bases). The V gene's germline CDR1 is MNHEY and CDR2 SVGAGI. This CDR3 contains 15 residues. Trimming stripped 8 bases from V and 8 bases from J, with 21 bases between. CDR3 bases: TGTGCCAGCCGGCTTCAGGGAATAGGAAGCGAAAAACTGTTTTTT. Its protein is CASRLQGIGSEKLFF.

The genes are TRBV7-8 and TRBJ1-3; D is perhaps TRBD1 (5 bases). Germline values: CDR1 SGHVS, CDR2 FQNEAQ. V lost 3 bases and J lost 0, with 9 bases in between. The length of the CDR3 is 15 residues. This CDR3 is CASSFQGSSGNTIYF. Written as DNA, the CDR3 is TGTGCCAGCAGCTTCCAGGGATCCTCTGGAAACACCATATATTTT.

This clone was counted a single time. The V and J genes are TRBV15 and TRBJ2-5, with a tentative D call TRBD2 (5 bases). The ends were cut back, 3 bases at V and 7 bases at J, with 9 bases in the middle. The CDR3 totals 12 residues. CDR1 and CDR2 from the germline V gene are LNHNV and YYDKDF (reference sequence). The CDR3 DNA sequence: TGTGCCACCAGCAGGCCCCGGGGGACCCAGTACTTC. This encodes CATSRPRGTQYF.

This clone was seen only a few times. The rearrangement joins TRBV11-2 to TRBJ2-1, with a weak D call TRBD2 (6 bases). CDR1 and CDR2 from the germline V gene are SGHAT and FQNNGV. This CDR3 has 15 amino acids. Trimming took off 3 bases at V and 7 bases at J, with 16 bases between the two ends. The CDR3 sequence: CASSLEGSLRNEQFF. The CDR3 coding sequence is TGTGCCAGCAGCTTGGAGGGGAGCCTGAGGAATGAGCAGTTCTTC.